One sample yielded the 27 T cell receptor beta chains listed below, sequenced in a study of T cell responses to AZD1222 COVID-19 vaccine. The data were produced by immunoSEQ multiplex PCR, yet TCRdb's version contains in-frame clones alone and is incomplete. This table has approximately 100,000 clones, 80% to 90% appearing once. Specimen: peripheral blood, collected 28 days after the second AZD1222 dose. These receptor sequences come from an adult who received the AZD1222 COVID-19 vaccine.

The chain combines TRBV6-5 with TRBJ1-1; 10 nucleotides agree with TRBD1. Trimming cost V 6 bases and J 4 bases; bases outside gene matches: 8. Germline-derived CDR1 and CDR2 are MNHEY and SVGAGI. CDR3 length equals 15 residues. The CDR3 DNA sequence: TGTGCCAGCAGCCCCGGGGGACAGGGGACCACTGAAGCTTTCTTT. It is translated as CASSPGGQGTTEAFF.

The chain is built from TRBV7-2 and TRBJ2-1; D might be TRBD1 or TRBD2, each matching 5 bases. V lost 5 bases and J lost 4, with 24 bases in between. The CDR3 is made up of 18 amino acids. The germline V gene encodes CDR1 SGHTA and CDR2 FQGNSA. The CDR3 sequence is CASSLFSAREYPYNEQFF. CDR3 nucleotides: TGTGCCAGCAGCCTCTTTTCAGCCAGGGAGTACCCTTACAATGAGCAGTTCTTC.

The V call is TRBV4-3, the J call TRBJ2-3, with 9 positions matching TRBD1. CDR1 is LGHNA and CDR2 is YSLEER in the germline V gene. The CDR3 spans 16 residues. J lost 4 bases, V lost 0 bases, and 5 bases had no gene match. In DNA, the CDR3 is TGCGCCAGCAGCCAAGAACCCACAGGGGGCGCAGATACGCAGTATTTT. This translates into CASSQEPTGGADTQYF.

This rearrangement joins TRBV9 to TRBJ2-1; tentatively, D is TRBD2 (6 bases). The CDR3 is 15 residues long. The V end was cut by 2 bases, the J end by 9 bases, with 18 bases between. The germline V gene encodes CDR1 SGDLS and CDR2 YYNGEE. CDR3 in DNA: TGTGCCAGCAGCGTCCCCGGGCCCCACGGGGGTGAGCAGTTCTTC. Amino acids: CASSVPGPHGGEQFF.

The V gene is TRBV19, the J gene TRBJ2-6; D is possibly TRBD1 (5 bases). The ends were cut back, 4 bases at V and 1 base at J, with 8 bases in the middle. The CDR3 has 15 amino acids. CDR1 LNHDA and CDR2 SQIVND come from the germline V gene (reference sequence). Here the CDR3 reads CASSTGSSGANVLTF. In nucleotides, the CDR3 is TGTGCCAGTAGTACAGGGTCTTCTGGGGCCAACGTCCTGACTTTC.

The CDR3 sequence is CASSPLAGGGDTQYF. The DNA of the CDR3 is TGTGCCAGCAGCCCCTTAGCGGGGGGGGGAGATACGCAGTATTTT. This chain links TRBV14 with TRBJ2-3, with TRBD2 identical over 11 bases. CDR1 and CDR2 from the germline V gene are SGHDN and FVKESK. V lost 4 bases and J lost 5; bases outside the gene matches: 5. This CDR3 has 15 amino acids.

V usage is TRBV19 and J usage is TRBJ2-2, with TRBD1 matching over 10 bases. The germline V gene encodes CDR1 LNHDA and CDR2 SQIVND (reference sequence). V lost 4 bases, J lost 5 bases, and 7 bases stayed unmatched. CDR3 length equals 16 residues. In DNA form, the CDR3 reads TGTGCCAGTAGTACCGGACAGGGGGTGTTGACCGGGGAGCTGTTTTTT. Its protein is CASSTGQGVLTGELFF.

This chain links TRBV9 with TRBJ1-4, with D unresolved. There are 14 residues in the CDR3. Per the germline V gene, CDR1 is SGDLS and CDR2 is YYNGEE. Between the trimmed V and J ends, which lost 0 bases and 8 bases, there was a span of 11 bases. The CDR3: CASSVGATGEKLFF. In DNA, the CDR3 is TGTGCCAGCAGCGTAGGGGCGACGGGGGAAAAACTGTTTTTT.

This clone was observed a single time. The J gene is TRBJ2-1, the V gene TRBV7-6, with 8 bases identical to TRBD2. The junction had 9 bases not matched to a gene; V was cut back by 1 base and J by 7 bases. The germline gives CDR1 SGHVS, CDR2 FNYEAQ. The CDR3 extends over 16 amino acids. The CDR3 DNA is TGTGCCAGCAGCTTAGGCAGCGGGAGAGATTATAATGAGCAGTTCTTC. This codes for CASSLGSGRDYNEQFF.

The rearrangement links TRBV2 to TRBJ1-1; D might be TRBD1 (6 bases). V dropped 7 bases and J dropped 3 bases, with 18 bases sitting between them. This CDR3 is 15 amino acids long. Per the germline V gene, CDR1 is SNHLY and CDR2 is FYNNEI. The CDR3 spells CASTNRGAGDTEAFF. CDR3 coding DNA: TGTGCCAGCACTAATCGGGGGGCAGGGGACACTGAAGCTTTCTTT.

The chain joins TRBV4-3 to TRBJ1-1, with 7 bases fitting TRBD1. Germline values: CDR1 LGHNA, CDR2 YSLEER. J was trimmed by 3 bases and V by 2 bases; bases with no gene match: 3. This CDR3 is built from 14 residues. The CDR3 loop reads CASSQRTGDTEAFF. In nucleotides, the CDR3 is TGCGCCAGCAGCCAACGAACAGGGGACACTGAAGCTTTCTTT.

The chain is built from TRBV12-3 or TRBV12-4 and TRBJ1-1; unclear D gene. The CDR3 is made up of 13 amino acids. The V end lost 3 bases, the J end lost 8 bases, and 13 bases lay between the germline ends. CDR3 sequence (DNA): TGTGCCAGCAGTTTCGGCCGGCTGACGGAAGCTTTCTTT. This codes for CASSFGRLTEAFF.

This clone has a single count. J is TRBJ2-3 and V is TRBV5-1, with no clear D. V lost 0 bases and J 2 bases, leaving 7 bases between the germline ends. The germline gives CDR1 SGHRS, CDR2 YFSETQ. CDR3 length equals 14 residues. CDR3 residues: CASSLVQTTDTQYF. CDR3 nucleotide sequence: TGCGCCAGCAGCTTGGTACAGACCACAGATACGCAGTATTTT. The whole variable domain, remainder taken from reference TRBV5-1 and TRBJ2-3, is KAGVTQTPRYLIKTRGQQVTLSCSPISGHRSVSWYQQTPGQGLQFLFEYFSETQRNKGNFPGRFSGRQFSNSRSEMNVSTLELGDSALYLCASSLVQTTDTQYFGPGTRLTVL.

This rearrangement joins TRBV29-1 to TRBJ1-1, with 9 bases identical to TRBD1. CDR3 length: 13 residues. The junction had 6 bases not matched to a gene; V was cut back by 2 bases and J by 8 bases. CDR1 and CDR2 from the germline V gene are SQVTM and ANQGSEA. CDR3 sequence: CSVEKGTGTEAFF. The DNA for the CDR3 is TGCAGCGTTGAAAAAGGGACAGGGACCGAAGCTTTCTTT.

The V and J genes are TRBV12-3 or TRBV12-4 and TRBJ1-5; 10 nucleotides match TRBD1. This CDR3 spans 13 amino acids. With 7 bases clipped from V and 5 bases from J, the junction kept 2 bases outside the gene matches. The DNA of the CDR3 is TGTGCCAGCACAGGGACAGGGGATCAGCCCCAGCATTTT. Amino acid sequence: CASTGTGDQPQHF.

The chain joins TRBV2 to TRBJ2-7, with 10 bases matching TRBD1. The CDR3 covers 13 residues. The V and J ends lost 9 bases and 7 bases, in that order; junction bases with no gene match: 9. Germline CDR1 is SNHLY and CDR2 is FYNNEI. CDR3 in DNA: TGTGCCAGTAACCGGGACAGGGGAATGGAGCAGTACTTC. It is translated as CASNRDRGMEQYF. The full variable domain, rest sourced from reference TRBV2 and TRBJ2-7, is EPEVTQTPSHQVTQMGQEVILRCVPISNHLYFYWYRQILGQKVEFLVSFYNNEISEKSEIFDDQFSVERPDGSNFTLKIRSTKLEDSAMYFCASNRDRGMEQYFGPGTRLTVT.

With respect to this clone: Compared with germline, one end of the junction differs, possibly owing to a read error. This CDR3 reads CASSYTGTELSF. CDR3 in DNA: TGTGCCAGCAGTTACACCGGGACCGAGTTGAGCTTC. The rearrangement links TRBV6-5 to TRBJ2-7; D may correspond to TRBD1 or TRBD2 (5 bases each). Germline CDR1 reads MNHEY; CDR2 reads SVGAGI. The CDR3 is made up of 12 amino acids.

The J gene is TRBJ1-1, the V gene TRBV30; D is ambiguous. The CDR3 loop spans 15 amino acids. The germline CDR1 and CDR2 sequences are GTSNPN and SVGIG (reference sequence). Deletions cut 0 bases from V and 0 bases from J, with 11 bases between. CDR3 DNA: TGTGCCTGGAGTGTCGGAGGGTTCATGAACACTGAAGCTTTCTTT. Residues: CAWSVGGFMNTEAFF.

The chain employs TRBV6-2 or TRBV6-3 and TRBJ2-1; 10 bases are shared with TRBD2. This CDR3 comprises 15 residues. Per the germline V gene, CDR1 is MNHEY and CDR2 is SVGEGT. The junction had 3 bases not matched to a gene; V was cut back by 5 bases and J by 2 bases. The CDR3: CASSISGRAYNEQFF. The CDR3, as DNA: TGTGCCAGCAGTATAAGCGGGAGGGCCTACAATGAGCAGTTCTTC.

The chain employs TRBV29-1 and TRBJ2-3; TRBD1 matches at 8 bases. After removal of 2 bases from V and 5 bases from J, the junction contained 9 bases not matched to a gene. The CDR3 extends over 15 amino acids. The V gene's germline CDR1 is SQVTM and CDR2 ANQGSEA. The CDR3 DNA reads TGCAGCGTTGAACGGGGCAGGGGGCAGGGAGATACGCAGTATTTT. This sequence encodes CSVERGRGQGDTQYF.

The CDR3 DNA follows: TGCAGCGTTGCTGGGGTCGGTCAGCCCCAGCATTTT. Protein sequence: CSVAGVGQPQHF. The chain employs TRBV29-1 and TRBJ1-5; D unclear. Trimming removed 4 bases at V and 6 bases at J, with 10 bases between. The CDR3 sequence is 12 residues long. Germline CDR1 is SQVTM and CDR2 is ANQGSEA.

The chain has TRBV24-1 and TRBJ2-7, with TRBD2 matching over 11 bases. Germline CDR1 KGHDR, CDR2 SFDVKD. CDR3 length equals 16 residues. With V trimmed by 4 bases and J by 7 bases, 11 bases remained unmatched. The CDR3 loop is CATSDSTSGRSGEQYF. The CDR3 DNA follows: TGTGCCACCAGTGACTCAACTAGCGGGAGATCGGGGGAGCAGTACTTC.

This clone appeared once. The J gene is TRBJ2-5, the V gene TRBV7-8, with 8 bases aligning to TRBD2. With V trimmed by 3 bases and J by 0 bases, 6 bases remained unmatched. The CDR3 is 16 amino acids. The germline CDR1 and CDR2 sequences are SGHVS and FQNEAQ. In DNA form, the CDR3 reads TGTGCCAGCAGCTTCTCACCGGGAGGGAACCAAGAGACCCAGTACTTC. Translation gives CASSFSPGGNQETQYF.

The chain couples TRBV5-6 to TRBJ2-1, with 8 bases lining up with TRBD1. V was clipped by 4 bases and J by 1 base; unmatched bases: 4. CDR3 length equals 15 residues. Germline CDR1 and CDR2: SGHDT and YYEEEE. The CDR3, as DNA: TGTGCCAGCAGCCCGACAGGGGAATCCTACAATGAGCAGTTCTTC. As protein: CASSPTGESYNEQFF.

With regard to this clone: This CDR3 is missing its conserved last phenylalanine or tryptophan, likely due to a read error. No DNA is shown, since the ends of the CDR3 on it are uncertain; the CDR3 is the one TCRdb lists. V gene TRBV7-9 combines with J gene TRBJ1-3. Per the germline V gene, CDR1 is SEHNR and CDR2 is FQNEAQ (reference sequence). Both ends counted, the CDR3 spans 10 residues. Here the CDR3 reads CASSLARGPL.

V and J are TRBV4-3 and TRBJ2-7, with D possibly being TRBD1 or TRBD2 (6 bases each). CDR1 LGHNA and CDR2 YSLEER come from the germline V gene. The CDR3 contains 14 residues. The V and J ends lost 0 bases and 2 bases respectively, with 8 bases between them. The CDR3 nucleotides read TGCGCCAGCAGCCAAGATAGGGGGGCCTACGAGCAGTACTTC. Protein: CASSQDRGAYEQYF.

The rearrangement uses TRBV7-9 and TRBJ1-2; unclear D gene. V shed 2 bases and J shed 4 bases, with 14 bases lying between them. Germline values: CDR1 SEHNR, CDR2 FQNEAQ (reference sequence). The CDR3 covers 15 residues. CDR3 bases: TGTGCCAGCAGCTTATCTGAGTATTCGGGCTATGGCTACACCTTC. Its translation is CASSLSEYSGYGYTF. Full variable domain (remainder filled in from reference TRBV7-9 and TRBJ1-2): DTGVSQNPRHKITKRGQNVTFRCDPISEHNRLYWYRQTLGQGPEFLTYFQNEAQLEKSRLLSDRFSAERPKGSFSTLEIQRTEQGDSAMYLCASSLSEYSGYGYTFGSGTRLTVV.